This entry is about one T cell receptor (beta chain). This clonotype was observed a handful of times. The target of this receptor is not known. Base qualities are missing; no much larger clone stands one base away. The source of the sample is a study of blood T cells in healthy people across ages (dated by TCRdb to about 2015). About the investigation overall: In model experiments, template switching captured roughly one uniquely barcoded TCR beta cDNA molecule for every two T cells. The donors were divided into four age groups: young (average approximately 15 years), middle-aged (almost 40), aged (around 67) and long-lived (around 80). To avoid experimental bias, donors of different ages were randomly spread across the sequencing lanes. Two additional independent replicas of 1 million unique cDNA reads from the same blood draw were analyzed for two donors (one aged 18 to 30 and one aged 80 or older). The study measured age-related changes in TCR beta repertoire diversity using deep sequencing normalized with unique cDNA molecular identifiers.

Points the paper makes about the study in general: There was a strong correlation between observed TCR beta diversity and the percentage of naive T cells measured by flow cytometry. Bulk unsorted PBMC profiling prevented conclusive comparison of naive and antigen-experienced compartments. Compared with the aged group, the long-lived group had more naive CD4+ T cells, fewer expanded clones and increased TCR diversity, a pattern suggesting age selection. Because donor CMV infection status was unknown, age-related changes in expanded clonotypes were potentially confounded. Estimates of total diversity based on one million sequenced T cells were regarded as lower bounds and as underestimates. Observed TCR beta diversity per million T cells fell roughly linearly with age, and a significant reduction was already apparent by age about 36.

The CDR3 starts with the cysteine, ends with the phenylalanine, and has 12 residues. The kept DNA is CDR3 alone, 36 bases in frame from the first base. V gives up 1 base and J gives up 4 bases, and the segment between their germline ends measures 5 bases. From a lookup of the germline V gene, CDR1 and CDR2 are SGHVS and FQNEAQ. The roughly 42 donors, aged 6 to 90 years, were systemically healthy Caucasian individuals from Russia. Each donor gave 8 to 10 milliliters of peripheral blood, drawn into EDTA-treated Vacutainer tubes. Ficoll-Paque density-gradient centrifugation was used to isolate PBMCs, with at least 7 million obtained per sample. Total RNA, at least 6 micrograms per sample, was extracted from PBMCs with Trizol reagent. The percentages of naive CD45RAhigh/CD27high T cells were determined by flow cytometry on a PBMC aliquot from every donor. Library generation was performed with 5' RACE. These reads were obtained on an Illumina HiSeq 2500. The second PCR ran for roughly 6 to 11 cycles and used a J-beta primer mix along with a sample-barcoded 5' primer. Each TCR beta cDNA molecule received a unique molecular identifier from a template-switch 5' adaptor carrying 12 random nucleotides. Each sample yielded at least 2.5 million CDR3-containing paired-end reads. All of the RNA was converted into first-strand cDNA using the Mint cDNA synthesis kit, with a TRBC-specific oligonucleotide serving as the primer. All cDNA was treated with uracil-DNA glycosylase and then went through a first 18-cycle PCR with the universal primers M1SS and BC2_uni_R. The paper's data handling went like this. For normalization, 1 million high-quality reads were randomly selected from each sample, with every read carrying a distinct molecular identifier. Instead of being binned into consensus sequences, reads that shared molecular identifiers were thrown out. MiTCR, set to a Q25 quality threshold and the strictest error-elimination algorithm, was used for CDR3 identification, clonotype clustering and error correction. A nonparametric unseen species model using Euler transformation provided a lower-bound estimate of total TCR beta diversity. TCRdb's own reprocessing of the public reads used fastp at Q25 and MiXCR and kept productive beta chains. Identical CDR3 proteins give one entry, which carries the most common genes and DNA. These V and J calls are TCRdb output, not the study's own analysis. The sample table lists hundreds of thousands of distinct CDR3 sequences, over 20% of them with a count of one. The top ten clonotypes cover 3.6% of the sample.

Rearrangement joined TRBV7-8 to TRBJ2-7; no D segment can be confidently identified. Material for sequencing was blood. This receptor was obtained from a man in his 70s in good health. The nucleotide sequence is TGTGCCAGCAGCTTAGAACAGTACGAGCAGTACTTC. The translation is CASSLEQYEQYF.